This T cell receptor beta chain originates from a study of blood T cell repertoires in acute mononucleosis (dated by TCRdb to 2020 to 2021). About the study as a whole: Acute-phase samples, which represented the primary response, were collected within 2 weeks of symptom onset. In acute infection, YVL-BR-specific cells made up a mean of approximately 2.1% of blood CD8 T cells and GLC-BM-specific cells made up a mean of roughly 1.1%. The mean blood EBV load was about 3.8 log10 genome copies per million B cells in acute infection and 2.6 at convalescence. The full study reports these points: Although only about 9% of unique acute clonotypes carried over into convalescence, these persisting clonotypes made up most of the response, and the remainder were seemingly replaced by new, diverse de novo clonotypes. Because only a fraction of each donor's blood was analyzed, sampling error might partly explain the low overlap between acute and convalescent clonotypes. For BRLF1 (YVL-BR), TCRalpha CDR3 motifs played a dominant role and TCRbeta a minimal role in TCR repertoire selection. With only three donors in the cohort, group averages were based on very few individuals.

At the junction V is shortened by 9 bases and J by 13 bases, with 12 bases in between. The germline V gene supplies CDR1 MDHEN and CDR2 SYDVKM. The CDR3 numbers 10 residues from cysteine through phenylalanine. Only CDR3 DNA remains: 30 bases, in frame from the first base. This clone has ten or more counts. Per-base quality was not reported, and no clone a single base away is much larger than it. The identical CDR3 is also encoded by other nucleotide sequences in the sample. Total RNA from at least 9,000 sorted tetramer+ CD8 T cells was reverse transcribed into cDNA for TCR profiling. CDR3 regions were PCR-amplified with primers annealing to V and J regions, and unique molecular identifiers were added to track templates. The immunoSEQ platform, including its sequencing and error-correction standards, was used to profile TCRalpha and TCRbeta chains. The paper's processing steps were these. Clonal copy numbers were corrected for sequencing and PCR errors, and CDR3s were defined according to IMGT conventions. Analysis was restricted to productive rearrangements and was performed with immunoSEQ Analyzer versions 2.0 and 3.0, and gene-pairing frequencies were further processed in Microsoft Excel. V-J pairings were visualized as Circos plots, and CDR3 motifs were found with MEME plus a custom motifSearch program. The OLGA algorithm was used to calculate the probability of generation of TCR sequences. Clonotypes seen at both visits were designated persistent, clonotypes seen only acutely were designated nonpersistent, and clonotypes seen only at convalescence were designated de novo. An amino acid clonotype used by more than one donor was defined as a public TCR. TCRdb re-hosts the immuneACCESS table, in-frame sequences only. Its copies lack some clones; in the studies checked, an unresolved V gene accounts for under half of them, and the cause for the rest is not known. V and J calls and clone size are copied from that table; D and trimming were computed from the DNA. The sample data list some 2,000 clones, and over 25% of these were observed just once. About 67% of the sample is held by the ten biggest clonotypes.

Sample time point, as interpreted from the label and publication: acute infectious mononucleosis, at clinical presentation within 2 weeks of symptom onset (visit 1). Over the course of primary infection, this study followed CD8 T cell responses against two immunodominant EBV epitopes, BRLF1 109 (YVL-BR) and BMLF1 280 (GLC-BM). Primary EBV infection was indicated by a positive serum heterophile antibody test and EBV viral capsid antigen-specific IgM. Magnetic positive selection (MACS) was first used to enrich total CD8 T cells from PBMCs. A FACSAria III was used to sort live CD3+ CD8+ tetramer+ cells to over 90% purity. Cells were sorted with a PE-conjugated tetramer loaded with the BRLF1 109-117 peptide. At both acute infection and convalescence, EBV epitope-specific CD8 T cells were tetramer-sorted, and the TCR repertoires of those cells were deep-sequenced directly ex vivo. The donors were a few individuals between 18 and 29 years old who had clinical acute infectious mononucleosis and laboratory evidence of primary EBV infection. Heparinized peripheral blood was collected once when donors presented clinically with mononucleosis symptoms and a second time roughly 6 months afterward. PBMCs were isolated by Ficoll-Paque density gradient centrifugation.

The clonotype was recovered from a young man with infectious mononucleosis caused by EBV. Recombination connected TRBV28 to TRBJ1-4, and perhaps TRBD1 as D gene, on 5 matching bases. This specimen was EBV YVL epitope tetramer+ CD8+ T cells sorted from PBMCs, taken during acute infectious mononucleosis. The sample's cell subset or site, from its label and the paper: CD8 T cells binding a tetramer with EBV BRLF1 109-117 peptide (YVL-BR). The nucleotide sequence is TGTGCCAGTAAACCTACAGGACTGTTTTTT. This sequence encodes CASKPTGLFF.